This TCR beta chain was obtained from a study of OX40 agonist ivuxolimab in advanced cancers. Losses at the gene ends were 4 bases for V and 5 bases for J; bases not matched to a gene: 7. Germline CDR1 MNHNY, CDR2 SVGAGI (reference sequence). There are 15 residues in the CDR3. Assay: immunoSEQ multiplex PCR; the TCRdb copy retains only in-frame clones and omits some. The sample records some 51,000 clones, around 87% being singletons. Sequenced here: CD4+ or CD8+ T cells sorted from blood, sampled in a trial of the OX40 agonist ivuxolimab. The J gene is TRBJ1-5, the V gene TRBV6-6; 8 bases line up with TRBD1. The sequence was obtained from an adult with an advanced solid tumor such as melanoma, head and neck, liver or kidney cancer. The CDR3 DNA sequence: TGTGCCAGCAGTTCCCCCCCAGGGGGCCATCAGCCCCAGCATTTT. Its protein product is CASSSPPGGHQPQHF.